Listed here are 18 T cell receptor beta chains from one sample, sequenced in a study of blood T cell repertoires in COVID-19. Measured with immunoSEQ multiplex PCR; TCRdb has only the in-frame clones, and not every one. The table has 15,000 to 17,000 clones, 75% to 90% seen once; the top ten hold 22%. The sample comprised peripheral blood. These receptor sequences come from an elderly man with active or convalescent COVID-19.

The genes are TRBV10-3 and TRBJ2-7, with D perhaps matching TRBD1 (6 bases). Germline CDR1 and CDR2: ENHRY and SYGVKD. The CDR3 runs to 13 residues. The V end lost 10 bases, the J end lost 0 bases, and 13 bases lay between the germline ends. The CDR3 sequence is CASPTGISYEQYF. CDR3 coding DNA: TGTGCCAGCCCGACAGGAATCTCCTACGAGCAGTACTTC.

V is TRBV3-1 (or the pseudogene TRBV3-2) and J is TRBJ2-2; 8 bases match TRBD2. V lost 3 bases and J lost 3; bases outside the gene matches: 3. Per the germline V gene, CDR1 is LGHDT and CDR2 is YNNKEL (reference sequence). The CDR3 covers 15 residues. In DNA, the CDR3 is TGTGCCAGCAGCCAGCGGGGGGCCGACACCGGGGAGCTGTTTTTT. It is translated as CASSQRGADTGELFF.

This clone was seen only a few times. This chain uses TRBV19 with TRBJ2-1; the match to TRBD2 covers 12 bases. V gave up 6 bases and J gave up 6 bases; unmatched junction bases: 6. Germline V gives CDR1 LNHDA, CDR2 SQIVND (reference sequence). This CDR3 has 15 residues. CDR3 sequence (DNA): TGTGCCAGTAGACTAGCGGGGGGTTGGGGCAATGAGCAGTTCTTC. Its protein is CASRLAGGWGNEQFF. Full variable domain (rest looked up from reference TRBV19 and TRBJ2-1): DGGITQSPKYLFRKEGQNVTLSCEQNLNHDAMYWYRQDPGQGLRLIYYSQIVNDFQKGDIAEGYSVSREKKESFPLTVTSAQKNPTAFYLCASRLAGGWGNEQFFGPGTRLTVL.

The chain is built from TRBV6-5 and TRBJ1-6, with D possibly matching TRBD1 (6 bases). Germline V gene lookup returns CDR1 MNHEY and CDR2 SVGAGI. V lost 3 bases to trimming and J lost 6 bases, with 12 bases between them. The CDR3 length is 15 residues. DNA for the CDR3: TGTGCCAGCAGTTATCGGCAGGGGATTAATTCACCCCTCCACTTT. It codes for CASSYRQGINSPLHF.

This clone was counted a single time. The rearrangement links TRBV15 to TRBJ2-4, with TRBD2 matching over 9 bases. J gave up 6 bases and V 3 bases, and 9 bases lay outside the gene matches. The V gene's germline CDR1 is LNHNV and CDR2 YYDKDF (reference sequence). This CDR3 contains 16 residues. The CDR3 is CATSSSGGGAVNIQYF. Here the CDR3 DNA reads TGTGCCACCAGCAGTAGTGGCGGGGGGGCAGTAAACATTCAGTACTTC.

The chain links TRBV19 to TRBJ1-2, with 8 bases matching TRBD1. The germline CDR1 and CDR2 sequences are LNHDA and SQIVND (reference sequence). This CDR3 spans 13 amino acids. With 4 bases clipped from V and 6 bases from J, the junction kept 4 bases outside the gene matches. CDR3 nucleotide sequence: TGTGCCAGTAGTACCACAGGGGGGGATGGCTACACCTTC. Translating it yields CASSTTGGDGYTF.

The rearrangement joins TRBV5-1 to TRBJ1-1; no firm D call. The CDR3 is made up of 14 amino acids. V lost 3 bases and J 3 bases, leaving 12 bases between the germline ends. CDR1 SGHRS and CDR2 YFSETQ come from the germline V gene. The CDR3 nucleotides read TGCGCCAGCAGCTCGACGGCCGGGGACACTGAAGCTTTCTTT. It yields the protein CASSSTAGDTEAFF.

The chain has TRBV5-1 and TRBJ1-4; no clear D gene. V lost 0 bases and J lost 6, with 9 bases in between. The CDR3 runs to 14 residues. CDR1 and CDR2 (germline): SGHRS, YFSETQ. The CDR3 region is CASSLERNDEKLFF. The CDR3 region has the DNA TGCGCCAGCAGCTTGGAGCGCAATGATGAAAAACTGTTTTTT. Supplemented by reference TRBV5-1 and TRBJ1-4, the full variable domain reads KAGVTQTPRYLIKTRGQQVTLSCSPISGHRSVSWYQQTPGQGLQFLFEYFSETQRNKGNFPGRFSGRQFSNSRSEMNVSTLELGDSALYLCASSLERNDEKLFFGSGTQLSVL.

V gene TRBV18 combines with J gene TRBJ2-2; weak D call: TRBD1 (6 bases). CDR1 and CDR2 from the germline V gene are KGHSH and LQKENI. The CDR3 is made up of 15 amino acids. Trimming left V 3 bases short and J 0 bases short, with 8 bases between. The CDR3 region is CASSPWTANTGELFF. The CDR3 DNA is TGTGCCAGCTCACCTTGGACAGCGAACACCGGGGAGCTGTTTTTT.

V gene TRBV5-1 combines with J gene TRBJ2-1, with D possibly TRBD1 on 5 matching bases. This CDR3 comprises 13 residues. V was trimmed by 4 bases and J by 11 bases, leaving 16 bases between them. CDR1 and CDR2 (germline): SGHRS, YFSETQ. In DNA form, the CDR3 reads TGCGCCAGCAGCCAAAGTACAGGCCCTCAGCAGTTCTTC. Translation gives CASSQSTGPQQFF.

The V gene is TRBV11-3, the J gene TRBJ2-3; 8 bases agree with TRBD2. The ends lost 7 bases at V and 0 bases at J; junction bases unmatched: 9. The CDR3 is 16 amino acids. The germline gives CDR1 SGHNT, CDR2 YENEEA. CDR3 region: CASTSHGGGSTDTQYF. In DNA, the CDR3 is TGTGCCAGCACTTCTCACGGGGGGGGAAGCACAGATACGCAGTATTTT.

The rearrangement links TRBV19 to TRBJ2-2; no clear D. Germline lookup yields CDR1 LNHDA and CDR2 SQIVND (reference sequence). The CDR3 runs to 15 residues. Trimming left V 3 bases short and J 2 bases short, with 10 bases between. CDR3 protein: CASSMPQTNTGELFF. CDR3 DNA sequence: TGTGCCAGTAGTATGCCCCAAACTAACACCGGGGAGCTGTTTTTT.

V usage is TRBV3-1 (or the pseudogene TRBV3-2) and J usage is TRBJ1-2, with a tentative D call TRBD1 (5 bases). Trimming took off 0 bases at V and 4 bases at J, with 18 bases between the two ends. CDR3 length: 17 residues. Germline-derived CDR1 and CDR2 are LGHDT and YNNKEL (reference sequence). CDR3 in DNA: TGTGCCAGCAGCCAAGATAGGACCGCGGGGGAGCTCTATGGCTACACCTTC. Its translation is CASSQDRTAGELYGYTF.

The V gene is TRBV2, the J gene TRBJ2-7; 11 bases line up with TRBD1. Trimming took 7 bases from V and 5 from J; bases not matched to a gene: 4. The CDR3 has 13 residues. The germline gives CDR1 SNHLY, CDR2 FYNNEI. CDR3 sequence: CASTGTGGHEQYF. CDR3 nucleotide sequence: TGTGCCAGCACTGGGACAGGGGGGCACGAGCAGTACTTC.

This clone was recorded a few times. The J gene is TRBJ1-4, the V gene TRBV5-4, with TRBD1 matching over 9 bases. CDR3 size: 16 residues. The germline gives CDR1 SGHNT, CDR2 YYREEE (reference sequence). Trimming removed 1 base from V and 10 bases from J; junction bases left unmatched: 11. The CDR3 spells CASSLKDWTGDGKLFF. The CDR3 nucleotides are TGTGCCAGCAGCTTGAAGGATTGGACAGGGGATGGAAAACTGTTTTTT.

The chain employs TRBV11-2 and TRBJ2-5; 7 bases map to TRBD1. The CDR3 extends over 14 amino acids. V trimming: 4 bases; J trimming: 7 bases; junction bases outside the gene matches: 9. Germline-derived CDR1 and CDR2 are SGHAT and FQNNGV. The chain's CDR3 is CASSSSTGVVTQYF. In DNA form, the CDR3 reads TGTGCCAGCAGCTCCTCCACAGGGGTCGTGACCCAGTACTTC.

The V call is TRBV5-6, the J call TRBJ1-3, with a tentative D call TRBD1 (5 bases). V gave up 0 bases and J gave up 3 bases, with 10 bases separating them. The V gene's germline CDR1 is SGHDT and CDR2 YYEEEE. CDR3 length: 15 residues. In DNA, the CDR3 is TGTGCCAGCAGCTTGGGGTGGGGCGGTGGAAACACCATATATTTT. Translating it yields CASSLGWGGGNTIYF.

The chain employs TRBV23-1 and TRBJ1-1; possibly TRBD1 for D (5 bases). TRBV23-1 is an ORF; its function is uncertain. The CDR3 covers 17 residues. V was shortened by 3 bases and J by 1 base, with 18 bases between the two germline ends. CDR3 in amino acids: CASSHPPGDGSNTEAFF. The CDR3, as DNA: TGCGCCAGCAGTCACCCACCGGGGGATGGGTCGAACACTGAAGCTTTCTTT.